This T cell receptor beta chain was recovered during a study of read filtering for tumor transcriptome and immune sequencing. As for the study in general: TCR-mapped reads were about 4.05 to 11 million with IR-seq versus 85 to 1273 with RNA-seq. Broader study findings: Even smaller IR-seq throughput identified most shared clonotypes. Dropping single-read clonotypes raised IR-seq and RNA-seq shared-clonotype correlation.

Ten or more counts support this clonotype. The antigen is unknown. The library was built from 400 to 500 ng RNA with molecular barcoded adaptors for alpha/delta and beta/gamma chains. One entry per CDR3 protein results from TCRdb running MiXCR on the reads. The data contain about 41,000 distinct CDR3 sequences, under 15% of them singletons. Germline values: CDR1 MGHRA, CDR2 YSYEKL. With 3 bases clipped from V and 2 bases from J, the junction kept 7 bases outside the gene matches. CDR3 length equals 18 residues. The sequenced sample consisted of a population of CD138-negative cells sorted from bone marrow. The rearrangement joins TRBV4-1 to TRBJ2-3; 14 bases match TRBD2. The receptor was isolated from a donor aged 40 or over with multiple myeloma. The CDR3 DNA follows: TGCGCCAGCAGCCACAGGACTAGCGGGAGGTTTTCCACAGATACGCAGTATTTT. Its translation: CASSHRTSGRFSTDTQYF.